A single sample gave rise to the 2 T cell receptor beta chains below, sequenced in a study of T cell responses to AZD1222 COVID-19 vaccine. Here immunoSEQ multiplex PCR was the method, and the copy in TCRdb shows in-frame clones only, minus some. In the table there are under 95,000 clones, around 90% of which are singletons. Sample: peripheral blood, taken 28 days after the second AZD1222 dose. The receptors come from an adult who received the AZD1222 COVID-19 vaccine.

The rearrangement uses TRBV7-2 and TRBJ1-6, with 9 bases lining up with TRBD1. This CDR3 has 16 amino acids. CDR1 SGHTA and CDR2 FQGNSA come from the germline V gene. V dropped 2 bases and J dropped 8; count of bases not matched to a gene: 7. CDR3 coding DNA: TGTGCCAGCAGCTTAAGGCCGGGACAGGGTGATTCACCCCTCCACTTT. Protein sequence: CASSLRPGQGDSPLHF. Based on the CDR3 plus reference TRBV7-2 and TRBJ1-6, the full variable domain is GAGVSQSPSNKVTEKGKDVELRCDPISGHTALYWYRQSLGQGLEFLIYFQGNSAPDKSGLPSDRFSAERTGGSVSTLTIQRTQQEDSAVYLCASSLRPGQGDSPLHFGNGTRLTVT.

This clone was counted a single time. The chain recombines TRBV19 with TRBJ2-7; TRBD2 might be the D (5 bases). The CDR3 covers 13 residues. V gave up 6 bases and J gave up 4 bases, with 13 bases separating them. CDR1 is LNHDA, CDR2 SQIVND, per germline (reference sequence). The CDR3 protein is CASRPDGIYEQYF. CDR3 DNA sequence: TGTGCCAGTAGGCCGGACGGGATTTACGAGCAGTACTTC.